This entry concerns a single TCR beta chain. CD45RO-negative, CCR7-positively selected cells formed the naive CD8 fraction, excluding terminally differentiated effector memory CD45RA+ cells. The data originate from a study of shared clonotypes between healthy human individuals. Germline values: CDR1 GTSNPN, CDR2 SVGIG (reference sequence). The CDR3 has 13 residues. Trimming cost V 8 bases and J 2 bases, with 13 bases left between them. Only in-frame clones appear in the TCRdb table, and some are missing; sequencing was by immunoSEQ multiplex PCR. The sample lists under 1 million clones, approximately 96% seen once, with less than 0.25% in the top ten.

The source material was naive CD8+ T cells sorted from blood. The origin of this receptor is a man aged 30 to 45 in good health. The genes are TRBV30 and TRBJ1-3; possible D gene TRBD1, 5 bases. The CDR3 region has the DNA TGTGCCCTCGACAGCGCCCCTGGAAACACCATATATTTT. Its protein is CALDSAPGNTIYF.